This T cell receptor beta chain emerged from a study of response to subunit inactivated influenza vaccine. In regard to this clonotype: What it binds is unknown.

General study findings and limits: The authors put forward the suggestion that each seasonal influenza vaccination may bring in only a limited number of new T cells.

The junction had 7 bases not matched to a gene; V was cut back by 3 bases and J by 2 bases. CDR1 is DFQATT, CDR2 SNEGSKA, per germline (reference sequence). CDR3 length: 15 amino acids. TCRdb recomputed calls from the RT-PCR reads with MiXCR, one row per CDR3 protein. This table has some 850,000 distinct CDR3 sequences, around 18% appearing once. The V and J genes are TRBV20-1 and TRBJ2-3, with 8 bases that match TRBD2. The clonotype was recovered from a man aged 45-60 years who received an inactivated influenza vaccine. This material consisted of PBMCs from blood, taken more than 4 days after vaccination. DNA for the CDR3: TGCAGTGCTAGCCCGTCGGGAGGGCCCACAGATACGCAGTATTTT. Amino acid sequence: CSASPSGGPTDTQYF.